The 19 T cell receptor beta chains below all came from one sample that was sequenced in a study of blood T cells in healthy people across ages. Through a sample-barcoded 5' primer and a J-beta primer mix, a second PCR was run for 7 to 11 cycles. TCRdb redid the calling of the 5' RACE reads with MiXCR, one entry per CDR3 protein. The data show 1.2 million to 1.5 million distinct CDR3 sequences, 40% to 50% seen once. Input material: blood. These TCRs come from a woman under 30 in good health.

The table lists this clonotype with a few counts. The rearrangement joins TRBV20-1 to TRBJ1-4; D is unresolved. Looked up from germline, CDR1 is DFQATT and CDR2 is SNEGSKA (reference sequence). With 4 bases removed from V and 1 base from J, the gap between germline ends came to 16 bases. This CDR3 region has 16 residues. The CDR3 loop is CSAIAVSGITNEKLFF. The CDR3 bases are TGCAGTGCTATAGCAGTGTCGGGAATAACTAATGAAAAACTGTTTTTT.

The J gene is TRBJ1-1, the V gene TRBV6-5; D not resolved. In germline, CDR1 is MNHEY, CDR2 SVGAGI. Trimming cost V 0 bases and J 8 bases, with 10 bases left between them. CDR3 length equals 13 residues. DNA for the CDR3: TGTGCCAGCAGTTACTCGACGGCAGCAGAAGCTTTCTTT. It codes for CASSYSTAAEAFF.

V and J are TRBV21-1 and TRBJ2-1. TRBV21-1 is a pseudogene segment. The CDR3 contains 13 residues. The CDR3: CASRRLDYNEQFF. CDR3 nucleotide sequence: TGTGCCAGCAGGCGGCTGGACTATAATGAGCAGTTCTTC.

The gene calls are TRBV7-6 and TRBJ1-1, with a weak D call TRBD1 (6 bases). Trimming stripped 1 base from V and 7 bases from J, with 13 bases between. Per the germline V gene, CDR1 is SGHVS and CDR2 is FNYEAQ. The CDR3 covers 14 residues. The CDR3 DNA reads TGTGCCAGCAGCTTAGTGGGGGGCAAAGATGAAGCTTTCTTT. Its protein is CASSLVGGKDEAFF.

V usage is TRBV15 and J usage is TRBJ2-5; TRBD1 agrees at 9 bases. V lost 1 base and J lost 4; bases outside the gene matches: 10. In germline, CDR1 is LNHNV, CDR2 YYDKDF (reference sequence). The CDR3 contains 17 residues. CDR3 protein: CATSRALGQGRRETQYF. CDR3 in DNA: TGTGCCACCAGCAGAGCTCTGGGACAGGGAAGGAGAGAGACCCAGTACTTC.

The V call is TRBV20-1, the J call TRBJ1-1, with D maybe TRBD1 (6 bases). Trimming took 6 bases from V and 6 from J, leaving 17 bases between them. The CDR3 has 13 residues. Germline CDR1 DFQATT, CDR2 SNEGSKA (reference sequence). This chain's CDR3 is CSALSQGRAEAFF. In DNA, the CDR3 is TGCAGTGCGTTGAGTCAGGGGAGGGCTGAAGCTTTCTTT.

The J gene is TRBJ2-5, the V gene TRBV5-1; no firm D call. The CDR3 consists of 14 residues. V was shortened by 3 bases and J by 2 bases, with 11 bases between the two germline ends. CDR1 and CDR2 from the germline V gene are SGHRS and YFSETQ. The CDR3 region is CASSYRTLQETQYF. The DNA for the CDR3 is TGCGCCAGCAGCTACCGGACCCTTCAAGAGACCCAGTACTTC. Complete variable domain (other parts from reference TRBV5-1 and TRBJ2-5): KAGVTQTPRYLIKTRGQQVTLSCSPISGHRSVSWYQQTPGQGLQFLFEYFSETQRNKGNFPGRFSGRQFSNSRSEMNVSTLELGDSALYLCASSYRTLQETQYFGPGTRLLVL.

V and J are TRBV19 and TRBJ2-7; 7 bases align to TRBD1. The CDR3 spans 16 residues. With 5 bases clipped from V and 7 bases from J, the junction kept 17 bases outside the gene matches. Germline assignment: CDR1 LNHDA and CDR2 SQIVND (reference sequence). The CDR3 bases are TGTGCCAGTAGTTTCCGGGACAGCCAAAGAGCAAATGAGCAGTACTTC. It encodes CASSFRDSQRANEQYF.

V is TRBV20-1 and J is TRBJ2-7, with D uncertain. The CDR3 has 14 amino acids. The V end was cut by 4 bases, the J end by 0 bases, with 13 bases between. The germline gives CDR1 DFQATT, CDR2 SNEGSKA (reference sequence). CDR3: CSAKDRGFSYEQYF. In nucleotides, the CDR3 is TGCAGTGCTAAAGATCGTGGCTTCTCCTACGAGCAGTACTTC.

This clonotype was observed a few times. The chain recombines TRBV7-9 with TRBJ2-7, with D unresolved. Germline V gene sequence: CDR1 SEHNR, CDR2 FQNEAQ (reference sequence). Trimming removed 5 bases at V and 4 bases at J, with 9 bases between. This CDR3 has 12 amino acids. The CDR3 is CASSPEYYEQYF. For the CDR3, the DNA is TGTGCCAGCAGCCCCGAATATTACGAGCAGTACTTC.

In regard to this clonotype: A junction boundary mismatches the germline segment, possibly from a read error. The chain uses TRBV20-1 and TRBJ1-6; D ambiguous. The CDR3 runs 12 residues. The germline gives CDR1 DFQATT, CDR2 SNEGSKA (reference sequence). For the CDR3, the DNA is TGCAGTGCTAGAGAGGGGAATTCGCCCCTCCACTTT. Its translation is CSAREGNSPLHF.

The chain couples TRBV20-1 to TRBJ2-3; TRBD1 matches at 10 bases. The J call could be wrong; TRBJ2-2 is a better fit for the DNA end. CDR1 is DFQATT and CDR2 is SNEGSKA in the germline V gene (reference sequence). This CDR3 is built from 14 residues. CDR3 sequence (DNA): TGCAGTGCTAGGGACAGGGGGGGGACCGGGGAGCTGTTTTTT. Encoded protein: CSARDRGGTGELFF.

This clonotype came up many times. CDR3 residues: CASSDRIYNEQFF. The CDR3 DNA reads TGTGCCAGCAGTGATAGAATATACAATGAGCAGTTCTTC. The chain links TRBV2 to TRBJ2-1; no firm D call. The CDR3 is made up of 13 amino acids. V was shortened by 3 bases and J by 4 bases, with 7 bases between the two germline ends. Germline lookup yields CDR1 SNHLY and CDR2 FYNNEI. Filled out from reference TRBV2 and TRBJ2-1, the complete variable domain reads EPEVTQTPSHQVTQMGQEVILRCVPISNHLYFYWYRQILGQKVEFLVSFYNNEISEKSEIFDDQFSVERPDGSNFTLKIRSTKLEDSAMYFCASSDRIYNEQFFGPGTRLTVL.

This clonotype was seen a handful of times. The chain uses TRBV15 and TRBJ1-4; 12 bases are shared with TRBD1. Germline CDR1 is LNHNV and CDR2 is YYDKDF (reference sequence). This CDR3 has 18 amino acids. V was pared by 5 bases and J by 5 bases, with 12 bases of the junction left unmatched. This chain's CDR3 is CATSSPGTGGAGNEKLFF. For the CDR3, the DNA is TGTGCCACCAGCTCTCCCGGGACAGGGGGCGCCGGGAATGAAAAACTGTTTTTT.

The chain joins TRBV7-2 to TRBJ2-5, with D perhaps TRBD2 (5 bases). Germline V gene sequence: CDR1 SGHTA, CDR2 FQGNSA. The CDR3 runs 15 residues. V dropped 3 bases and J dropped 2 bases, with 13 bases sitting between them. CDR3 sequence reads: CASSLVASSQETQYF. The CDR3 bases are TGTGCCAGCAGCTTGGTCGCTAGCTCTCAAGAGACCCAGTACTTC.

The J gene is TRBJ2-1, the V gene TRBV25-1; 7 positions agree with TRBD1. This CDR3 comprises 16 residues. Trimming removed 3 bases from V and 8 bases from J; junction bases left unmatched: 13. Germline-derived CDR1 and CDR2 are MGHDK and SYGVNS. This chain's CDR3 is CASSDLQGPLGDEQFF. In DNA, the CDR3 is TGTGCCAGCAGTGACTTACAGGGGCCACTGGGTGATGAGCAGTTCTTC.

This clonotype was observed once. The chain uses TRBV27 and TRBJ2-2; 9 positions agree with TRBD2. Trimming at V came to 5 bases and at J to 5 bases, leaving 6 bases not matched to a gene. The CDR3 spans 15 residues. Germline assignment: CDR1 MNHEY and CDR2 SMNVEV (reference sequence). This CDR3 is CASSPRTSETGELFF. The CDR3 DNA reads TGTGCCAGCAGTCCTCGGACTAGCGAAACCGGGGAGCTGTTTTTT.

This sequence joins TRBV12-3 or TRBV12-4 and TRBJ2-5; D gene ambiguous. V lost 3 bases to trimming and J lost 4 bases, with 15 bases between them. The CDR3 consists of 15 residues. The CDR3 coding sequence is TGTGCCAGCAGTTTGGAGATTCGCCGTTTAGAGACCCAGTACTTC. Translation: CASSLEIRRLETQYF.

The genes are TRBV7-9 and TRBJ2-1; 9 positions match TRBD2. The germline V gene encodes CDR1 SEHNR and CDR2 FQNEAQ (reference sequence). This CDR3 contains 17 residues. After removal of 2 bases from V and 8 bases from J, the junction contained 13 bases not matched to a gene. The CDR3 spells CASSLSAGGRARDEQFF. CDR3 DNA: TGTGCCAGCAGCTTATCGGCGGGCGGGAGGGCCAGGGATGAGCAGTTCTTC. Based on the CDR3 plus reference TRBV7-9 and TRBJ2-1, the full variable domain is DTGVSQNPRHKITKRGQNVTFRCDPISEHNRLYWYRQTLGQGPEFLTYFQNEAQLEKSRLLSDRFSAERPKGSFSTLEIQRTEQGDSAMYLCASSLSAGGRARDEQFFGPGTRLTVL.